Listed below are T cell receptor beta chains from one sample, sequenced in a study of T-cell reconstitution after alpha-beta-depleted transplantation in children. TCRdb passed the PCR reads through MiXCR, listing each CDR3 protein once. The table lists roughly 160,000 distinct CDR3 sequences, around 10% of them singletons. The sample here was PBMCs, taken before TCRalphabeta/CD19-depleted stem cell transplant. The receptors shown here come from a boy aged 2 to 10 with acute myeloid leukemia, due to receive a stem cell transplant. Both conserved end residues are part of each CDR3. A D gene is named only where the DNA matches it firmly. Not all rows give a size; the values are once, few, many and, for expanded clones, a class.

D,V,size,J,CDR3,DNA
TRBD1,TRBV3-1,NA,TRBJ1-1,CASTTDRAGPEAFF,TGTGCCAGCACCACCGACAGGGCTGGCCCTGAAGCTTTCTTT
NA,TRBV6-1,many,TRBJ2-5,CASETGGGETQYF,TGTGCCAGTGAGACGGGGGGCGGTGAGACCCAGTACTTC
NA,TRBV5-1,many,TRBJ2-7,CASSFAIYSYEQYF,TGCGCCAGCAGCTTTGCCATCTACTCCTACGAGCAGTACTTC
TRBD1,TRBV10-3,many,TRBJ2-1,CAISEFGQGEGYNEQFF,TGTGCCATCAGTGAGTTCGGACAGGGGGAAGGATACAATGAGCAGTTCTTC
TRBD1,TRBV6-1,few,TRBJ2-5,CASSEYRGVETQYF,TGTGCCAGCAGTGAATACAGGGGAGTGGAGACCCAGTACTTC
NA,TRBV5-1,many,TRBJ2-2,CASSLEPRAGELFF,TGCGCCAGCAGCTTGGAACCCAGGGCCGGGGAGCTGTTTTTT
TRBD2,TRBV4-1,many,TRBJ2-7,CASSQDPPGLAGTYEQYF,TGCGCCAGCAGCCAAGACCCGCCGGGGCTAGCGGGCACCTACGAGCAGTACTTC
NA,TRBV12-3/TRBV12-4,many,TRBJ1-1,CASAIVRGRSAFF,TGTGCCAGCGCCATAGTTCGGGGGCGCTCAGCTTTCTTT
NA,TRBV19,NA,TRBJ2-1,CASSIREWSYNEQFF,TGTGCCAGTAGTATTCGGGAGTGGAGTTACAATGAGCAGTTCTTC
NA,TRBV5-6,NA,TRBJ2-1,CASSLLLGYNEQFF,TGTGCCAGCAGCTTGCTCCTGGGGTACAATGAGCAGTTCTTC
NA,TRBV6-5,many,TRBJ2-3,CASSYSMSPFSGADTQYF,TGTGCCAGCAGTTACTCGATGTCTCCATTTTCAGGGGCAGATACGCAGTATTTT
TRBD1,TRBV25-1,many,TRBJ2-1,CASSETGPNEQFF,TGTGCCAGCAGTGAGACAGGGCCCAATGAGCAGTTCTTC
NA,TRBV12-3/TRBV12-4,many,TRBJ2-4,CASSLQASPKNIQYF,TGTGCCAGCAGTTTACAGGCGTCCCCGAAAAACATTCAGTACTTC
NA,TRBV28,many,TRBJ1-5,CASSSGQIFQPQHF,TGTGCCAGCAGCTCCGGACAGATTTTTCAGCCCCAGCATTTT
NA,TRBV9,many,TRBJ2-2,CASSVERGTGELFF,TGTGCCAGCAGCGTAGAGAGGGGAACCGGGGAGCTGTTTTTT
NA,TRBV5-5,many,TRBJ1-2,CASSLVRHPGVTRYGYTF,TGTGCCAGCAGCTTGGTACGTCATCCAGGAGTAACCCGCTATGGCTACACCTTC
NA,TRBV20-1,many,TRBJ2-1,CSASGDDVNEQFF,TGCAGTGCTAGTGGCGACGATGTGAATGAGCAGTTCTTC
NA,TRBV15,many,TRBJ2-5,CATSRGHSPETQYF,TGTGCCACCAGCAGAGGCCACTCCCCAGAGACCCAGTACTTC
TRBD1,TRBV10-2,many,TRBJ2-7,CASQRDRPHEQYF,TGCGCCAGTCAACGGGACAGGCCCCACGAGCAGTACTTC
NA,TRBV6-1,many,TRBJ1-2,CASSEAGRDGYTF,TGTGCCAGCAGTGAAGCGGGGAGGGATGGCTACACCTTC
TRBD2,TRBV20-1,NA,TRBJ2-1,CCARDFRGGSSYNEQFF,TGCTGTGCTAGAGATTTTCGGGGGGGAAGCTCCTACAATGAGCAGTTCTTC
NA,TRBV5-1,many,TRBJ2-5,CASSARDQETQYF,TGCGCCAGCAGCGCTCGGGACCAAGAGACCCAGTACTTC
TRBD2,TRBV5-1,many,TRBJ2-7,CASSLGTSVGEQYF,TGCGCCAGCAGCTTGGGGACTAGCGTGGGCGAGCAGTACTTC
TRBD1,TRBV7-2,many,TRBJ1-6,CASSPKTRDSGPLHF,TGTGCCAGCAGCCCCAAAACCCGGGACAGTGGACCCCTCCACTTT
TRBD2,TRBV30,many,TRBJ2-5,CASTSGGQETQYF,TGTGCCTCCACTAGCGGGGGTCAAGAGACCCAGTACTTC
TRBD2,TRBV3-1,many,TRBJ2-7,CASSFRTSGGESYEQYF,TGTGCCAGCAGCTTTCGGACTAGCGGGGGTGAATCCTACGAGCAGTACTTC